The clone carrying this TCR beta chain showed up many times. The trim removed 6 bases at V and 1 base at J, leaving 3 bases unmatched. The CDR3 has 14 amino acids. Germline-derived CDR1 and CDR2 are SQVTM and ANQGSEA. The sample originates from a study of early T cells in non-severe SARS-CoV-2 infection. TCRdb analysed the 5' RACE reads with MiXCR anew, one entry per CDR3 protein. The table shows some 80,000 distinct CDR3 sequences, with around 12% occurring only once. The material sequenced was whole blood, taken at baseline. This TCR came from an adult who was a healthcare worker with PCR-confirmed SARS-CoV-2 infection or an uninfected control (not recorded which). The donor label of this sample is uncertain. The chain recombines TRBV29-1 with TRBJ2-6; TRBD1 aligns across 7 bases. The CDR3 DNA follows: TGCAGCGTGACAGGGATATCTGGGGCCAACGTCCTGACTTTC. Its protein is CSVTGISGANVLTF.